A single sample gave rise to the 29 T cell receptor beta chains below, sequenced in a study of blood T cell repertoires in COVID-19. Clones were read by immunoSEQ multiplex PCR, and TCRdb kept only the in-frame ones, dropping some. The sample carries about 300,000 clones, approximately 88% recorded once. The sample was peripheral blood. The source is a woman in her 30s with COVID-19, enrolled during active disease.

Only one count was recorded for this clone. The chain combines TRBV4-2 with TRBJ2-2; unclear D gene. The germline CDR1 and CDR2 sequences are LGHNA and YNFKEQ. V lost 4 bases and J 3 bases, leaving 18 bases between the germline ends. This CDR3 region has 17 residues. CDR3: CASSPYKELEDTGELFF. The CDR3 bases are TGTGCCAGCAGCCCCTACAAAGAGTTAGAGGACACCGGGGAGCTGTTTTTT.

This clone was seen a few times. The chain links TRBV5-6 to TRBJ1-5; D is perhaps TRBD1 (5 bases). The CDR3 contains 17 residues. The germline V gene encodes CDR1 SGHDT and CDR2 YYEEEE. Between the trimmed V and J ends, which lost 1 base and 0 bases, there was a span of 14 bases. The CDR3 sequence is CASSLFRAEYSNQPQHF. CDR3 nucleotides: TGTGCCAGCAGCTTGTTCAGGGCAGAGTATAGCAATCAGCCCCAGCATTTT.

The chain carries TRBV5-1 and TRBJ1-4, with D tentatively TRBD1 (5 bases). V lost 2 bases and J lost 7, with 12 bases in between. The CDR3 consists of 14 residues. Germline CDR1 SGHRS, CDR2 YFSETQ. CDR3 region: CASSFSERGEKLFF. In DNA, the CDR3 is TGCGCCAGCAGCTTCTCAGAAAGGGGTGAAAAACTGTTTTTT. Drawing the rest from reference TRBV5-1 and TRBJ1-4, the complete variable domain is KAGVTQTPRYLIKTRGQQVTLSCSPISGHRSVSWYQQTPGQGLQFLFEYFSETQRNKGNFPGRFSGRQFSNSRSEMNVSTLELGDSALYLCASSFSERGEKLFFGSGTQLSVL.

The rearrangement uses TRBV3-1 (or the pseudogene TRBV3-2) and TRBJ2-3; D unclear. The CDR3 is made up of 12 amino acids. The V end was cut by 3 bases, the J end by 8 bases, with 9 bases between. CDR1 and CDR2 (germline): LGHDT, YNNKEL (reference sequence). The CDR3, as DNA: TGTGCCAGCAGCCAGCCGAGTGGTACGCAGTATTTT. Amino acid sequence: CASSQPSGTQYF.

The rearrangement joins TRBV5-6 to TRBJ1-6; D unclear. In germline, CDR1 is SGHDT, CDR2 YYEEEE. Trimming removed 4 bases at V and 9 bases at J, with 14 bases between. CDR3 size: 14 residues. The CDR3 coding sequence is TGTGCCAGCAGCCCTCTCGGCACTAGTTCACCCCTCCACTTT. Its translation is CASSPLGTSSPLHF.

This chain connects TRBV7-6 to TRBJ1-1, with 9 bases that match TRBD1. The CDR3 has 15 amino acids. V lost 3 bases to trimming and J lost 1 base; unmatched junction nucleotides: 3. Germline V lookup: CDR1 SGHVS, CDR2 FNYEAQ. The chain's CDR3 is CASSFPTGGNTEAFF. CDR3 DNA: TGTGCCAGCAGCTTTCCGACAGGGGGGAACACTGAAGCTTTCTTT.

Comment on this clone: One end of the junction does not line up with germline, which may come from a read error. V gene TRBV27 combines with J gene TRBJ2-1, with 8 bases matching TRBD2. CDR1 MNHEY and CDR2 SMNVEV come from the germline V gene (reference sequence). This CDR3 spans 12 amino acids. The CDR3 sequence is CASKAPGGYAIF. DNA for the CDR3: TGTGCCAGCAAAGCCCCGGGGGGGTATGCGATCTTC.

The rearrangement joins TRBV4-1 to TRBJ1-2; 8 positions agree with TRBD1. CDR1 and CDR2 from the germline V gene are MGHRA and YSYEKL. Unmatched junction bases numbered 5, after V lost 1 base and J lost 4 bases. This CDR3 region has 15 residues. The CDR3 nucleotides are TGCGCCAGCAGCCAAGGGACAGGGATGCTCTATGGCTACACCTTC. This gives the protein CASSQGTGMLYGYTF.

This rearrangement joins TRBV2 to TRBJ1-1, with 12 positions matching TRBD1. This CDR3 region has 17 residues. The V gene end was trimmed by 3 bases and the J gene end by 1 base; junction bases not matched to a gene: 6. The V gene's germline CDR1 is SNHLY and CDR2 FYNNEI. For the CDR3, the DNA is TGTGCCAGCAGTGAGGGGACAGGGGGCGCGAGGAACACTGAAGCTTTCTTT. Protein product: CASSEGTGGARNTEAFF.

CDR3 amino acids: CASSLLASGSTDTQYF. As DNA, the CDR3 is TGTGCCAGCAGTTTATTAGCTAGCGGGAGCACAGATACGCAGTATTTT. The chain is built from TRBV27 and TRBJ2-3, with 8 bases aligning to TRBD2. Germline CDR1 and CDR2: MNHEY and SMNVEV (reference sequence). The V and J ends lost 1 base and 0 bases, in that order; junction bases with no gene match: 3. The CDR3 is 16 amino acids.

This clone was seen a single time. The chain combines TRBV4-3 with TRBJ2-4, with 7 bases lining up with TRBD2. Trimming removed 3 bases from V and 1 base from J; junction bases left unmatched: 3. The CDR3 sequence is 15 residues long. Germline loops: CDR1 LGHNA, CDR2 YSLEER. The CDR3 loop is CASSQDGGAKNIQYF. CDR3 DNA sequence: TGCGCCAGCAGCCAGGACGGGGGGGCCAAAAACATTCAGTACTTC.

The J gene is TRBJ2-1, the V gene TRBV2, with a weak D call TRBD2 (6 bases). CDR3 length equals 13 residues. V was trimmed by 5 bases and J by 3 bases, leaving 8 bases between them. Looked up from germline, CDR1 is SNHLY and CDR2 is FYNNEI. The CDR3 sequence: CASSPGLYNEQFF. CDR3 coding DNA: TGTGCCAGCAGTCCGGGACTCTACAATGAGCAGTTCTTC.

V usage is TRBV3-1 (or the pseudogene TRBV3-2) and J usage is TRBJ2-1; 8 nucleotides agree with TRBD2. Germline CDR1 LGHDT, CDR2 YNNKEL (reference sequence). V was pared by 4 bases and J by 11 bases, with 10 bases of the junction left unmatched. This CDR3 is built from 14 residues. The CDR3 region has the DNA TGTGCCAGCAGCCGCCGGGGACTAGAATTGAAGCAGTTCTTC. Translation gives CASSRRGLELKQFF.

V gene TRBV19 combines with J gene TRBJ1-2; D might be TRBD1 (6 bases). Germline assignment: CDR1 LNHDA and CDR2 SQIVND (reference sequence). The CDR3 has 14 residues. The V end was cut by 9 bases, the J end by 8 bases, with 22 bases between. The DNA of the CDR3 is TGTGCCAGCAGCATCAAGCAGGGGCTCTGGGGCTACACCTTC. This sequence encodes CASSIKQGLWGYTF.

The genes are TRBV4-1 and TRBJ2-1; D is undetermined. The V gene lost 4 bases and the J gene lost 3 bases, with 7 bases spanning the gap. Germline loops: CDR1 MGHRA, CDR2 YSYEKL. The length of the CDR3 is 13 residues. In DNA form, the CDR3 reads TGCGCCAGCAGCCCTACTCACTACAATGAGCAGTTCTTC. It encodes CASSPTHYNEQFF.

The CDR3 loop is CASSQDSTGYGYTF. Here the CDR3 DNA reads TGTGCCAGCAGCCAAGATAGTACGGGGTATGGCTACACCTTC. The gene calls are TRBV3-1 (or the pseudogene TRBV3-2) and TRBJ1-2, with D unclear. This CDR3 has 14 amino acids. Between the trimmed V and J ends, which lost 0 bases and 5 bases, there was a span of 10 bases. Germline-derived CDR1 and CDR2 are LGHDT and YNNKEL (reference sequence).

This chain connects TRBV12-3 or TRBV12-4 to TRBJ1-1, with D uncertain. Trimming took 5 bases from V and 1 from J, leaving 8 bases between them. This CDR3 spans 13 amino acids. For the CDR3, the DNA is TGTGCCAGCAGTGCCCAGAAGAACACTGAAGCTTTCTTT. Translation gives CASSAQKNTEAFF.

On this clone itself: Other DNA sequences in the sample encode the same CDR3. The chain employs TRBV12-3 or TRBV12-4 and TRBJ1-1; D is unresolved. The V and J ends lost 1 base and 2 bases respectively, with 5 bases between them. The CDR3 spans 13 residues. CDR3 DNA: TGTGCCAGCAGTTTAGAACTAAACACTGAAGCTTTCTTT. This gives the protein CASSLELNTEAFF.

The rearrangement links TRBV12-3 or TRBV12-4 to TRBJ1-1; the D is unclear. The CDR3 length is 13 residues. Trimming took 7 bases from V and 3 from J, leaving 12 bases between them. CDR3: CASTPRKDTEAFF. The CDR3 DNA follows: TGTGCCAGCACCCCCAGGAAGGACACTGAAGCTTTCTTT.

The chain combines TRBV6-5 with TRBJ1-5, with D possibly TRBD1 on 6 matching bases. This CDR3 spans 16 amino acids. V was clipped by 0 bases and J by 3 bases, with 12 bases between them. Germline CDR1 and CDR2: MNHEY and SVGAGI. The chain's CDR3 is CASSYSEPGANQPQHF. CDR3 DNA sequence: TGTGCCAGCAGTTACTCCGAGCCAGGGGCCAATCAGCCCCAGCATTTT.

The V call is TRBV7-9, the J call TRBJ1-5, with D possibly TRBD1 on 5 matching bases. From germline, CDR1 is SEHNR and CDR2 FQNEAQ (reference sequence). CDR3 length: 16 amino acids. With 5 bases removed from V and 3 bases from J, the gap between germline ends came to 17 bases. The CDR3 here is CASSSILDSYNQPQHF. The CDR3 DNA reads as TGTGCCAGCAGCAGCATCTTAGACAGCTACAATCAGCCCCAGCATTTT. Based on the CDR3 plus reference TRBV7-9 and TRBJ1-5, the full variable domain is DTGVSQNPRHKITKRGQNVTFRCDPISEHNRLYWYRQTLGQGPEFLTYFQNEAQLEKSRLLSDRFSAERPKGSFSTLEIQRTEQGDSAMYLCASSSILDSYNQPQHFGDGTRLSIL.

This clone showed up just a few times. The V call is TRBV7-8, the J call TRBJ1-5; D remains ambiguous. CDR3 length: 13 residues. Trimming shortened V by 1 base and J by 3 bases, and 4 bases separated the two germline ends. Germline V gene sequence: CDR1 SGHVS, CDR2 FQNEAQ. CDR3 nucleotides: TGTGCCAGCAGCTTAGAGCCCAATCAGCCCCAGCATTTT. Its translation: CASSLEPNQPQHF.

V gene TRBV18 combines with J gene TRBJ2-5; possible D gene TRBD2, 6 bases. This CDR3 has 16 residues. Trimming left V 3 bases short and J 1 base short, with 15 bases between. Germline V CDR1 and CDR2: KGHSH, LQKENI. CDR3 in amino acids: CASSPGEETAQETQYF. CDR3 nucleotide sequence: TGTGCCAGCTCACCGGGGGAGGAGACAGCCCAAGAGACCCAGTACTTC.

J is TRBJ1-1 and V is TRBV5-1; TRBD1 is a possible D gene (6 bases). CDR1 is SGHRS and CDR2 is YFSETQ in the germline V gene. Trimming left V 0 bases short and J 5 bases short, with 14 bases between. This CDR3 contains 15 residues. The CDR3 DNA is TGCGCCAGCAGCTTGGATACAGGGTTGTATACTGAAGCTTTCTTT. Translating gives CASSLDTGLYTEAFF. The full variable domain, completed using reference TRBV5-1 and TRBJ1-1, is KAGVTQTPRYLIKTRGQQVTLSCSPISGHRSVSWYQQTPGQGLQFLFEYFSETQRNKGNFPGRFSGRQFSNSRSEMNVSTLELGDSALYLCASSLDTGLYTEAFFGQGTRLTVV.

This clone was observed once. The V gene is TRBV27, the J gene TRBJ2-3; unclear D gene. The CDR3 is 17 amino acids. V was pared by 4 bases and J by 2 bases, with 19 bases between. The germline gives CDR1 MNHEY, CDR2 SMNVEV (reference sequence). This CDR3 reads CASSSLQEAPATDTQYF. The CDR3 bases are TGTGCCAGCAGTTCCCTTCAGGAAGCTCCCGCCACAGATACGCAGTATTTT.

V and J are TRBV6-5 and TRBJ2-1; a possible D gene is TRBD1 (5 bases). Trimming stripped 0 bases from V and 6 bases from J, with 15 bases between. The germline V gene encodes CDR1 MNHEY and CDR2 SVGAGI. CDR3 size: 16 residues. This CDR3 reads CASSYSRPPRVNEQFF. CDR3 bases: TGTGCCAGCAGTTACTCGAGGCCACCCAGGGTCAATGAGCAGTTCTTC.

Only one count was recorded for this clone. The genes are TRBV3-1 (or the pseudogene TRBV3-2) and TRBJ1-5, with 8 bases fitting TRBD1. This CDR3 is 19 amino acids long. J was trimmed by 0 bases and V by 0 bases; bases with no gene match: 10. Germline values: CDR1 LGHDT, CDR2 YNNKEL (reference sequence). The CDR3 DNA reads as TGTGCCAGCAGCCAAGATCCCGTGGACAGGGCCTATAGCAATCAGCCCCAGCATTTT. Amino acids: CASSQDPVDRAYSNQPQHF.

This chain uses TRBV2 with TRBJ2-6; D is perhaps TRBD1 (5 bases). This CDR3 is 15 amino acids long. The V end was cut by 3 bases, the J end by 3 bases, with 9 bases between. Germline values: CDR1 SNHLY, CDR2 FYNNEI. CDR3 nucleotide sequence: TGTGCCAGCAGTGAGGGCAGGGTTGGGGCCAACGTCCTGACTTTC. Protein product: CASSEGRVGANVLTF.

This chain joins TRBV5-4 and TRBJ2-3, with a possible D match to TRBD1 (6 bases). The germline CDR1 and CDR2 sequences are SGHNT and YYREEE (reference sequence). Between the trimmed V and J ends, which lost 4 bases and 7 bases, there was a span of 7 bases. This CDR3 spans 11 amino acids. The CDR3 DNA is TGTGCCAGCAGCGGACAGAATACGCAGTATTTT. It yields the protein CASSGQNTQYF.